These 32 T cell receptor beta chains share one sample of origin, sequenced in a study of human T cells and chemical hapten exposure. Time point indicated: patch test 1, 2 weeks after DPC sensitization. Indicated treatment: therapeutic diphenylcyclopropenone sensitization with weekly scalp DPC. TCRdb analysed the RACE reads with MiXCR anew, one entry per CDR3 protein. The sample consists of about 110,000 distinct CDR3 sequences, approximately 11% of them appearing once. The sample consisted of whole blood, taken in connection with sensitization to the hapten diphenylcyclopropenone (DPC). The receptors shown here come from a woman between 35 and 50 years old with alopecia areata. Some clones in this sample may be carry-over from other donors' samples.

The CDR3 here is CASSWNTEAFF. The DNA of the CDR3 is TGTGCCAGCAGTTGGAACACTGAAGCTTTCTTT. This chain links TRBV7-9 with TRBJ1-1; D call uncertain. Germline loops: CDR1 SEHNR, CDR2 FQNEAQ (reference sequence). Trimming left V 6 bases short and J 1 base short, with 3 bases between. This CDR3 has 11 residues.

This clonotype was detected a few times. The CDR3 DNA sequence: TGTGCCATCAGTGGTGGGGCTAGCGGGATCCTCCCCTACGAGCAGTACTTC. This gives the protein CAISGGASGILPYEQYF. V usage is TRBV10-3 and J usage is TRBJ2-7, with 9 positions matching TRBD2. Germline V CDR1 and CDR2: ENHRY, SYGVKD. Trimming took 4 bases from V and 2 from J; bases not matched to a gene: 12. The CDR3 covers 17 residues.

This clonotype was observed a few times. This rearrangement joins TRBV5-1 to TRBJ2-1, with D uncertain. V was cut by 0 bases and J by 4 bases, with 11 bases left in between. Germline CDR1 reads SGHRS; CDR2 reads YFSETQ. The CDR3 contains 15 residues. CDR3 nucleotide sequence: TGCGCCAGCAGCTTGGAAGGGAACCTTTACAATGAGCAGTTCTTC. Translated: CASSLEGNLYNEQFF.

Only a few counts were recorded for this clonotype. The rearrangement uses TRBV4-3 and TRBJ1-2, with unresolved D. The V end lost 1 base, the J end lost 4 bases, and 16 bases lay between the germline ends. Germline CDR1 and CDR2: LGHNA and YSLEER. CDR3 length equals 16 residues. The CDR3 here is CASSQAEFAAGYGYTF. In DNA, the CDR3 is TGCGCCAGCAGCCAAGCGGAGTTCGCAGCGGGCTATGGCTACACCTTC.

This clonotype was observed at least ten times. The chain joins TRBV5-4 to TRBJ2-4; D may be TRBD1 or TRBD2 (6 bases each). The CDR3 contains 14 residues. Per the germline V gene, CDR1 is SGHNT and CDR2 is YYREEE (reference sequence). V was trimmed by 0 bases and J by 7 bases, leaving 11 bases between them. CDR3 sequence reads: CASSLGQEGNIQYF. Here the CDR3 DNA reads TGTGCCAGCAGCTTGGGACAGGAGGGTAACATTCAGTACTTC.

This clonotype was counted at least ten times. This chain connects TRBV6-4 to TRBJ1-1, with TRBD1 matching over 8 bases. The CDR3 runs 16 residues. Germline V gene lookup returns CDR1 MRHNA and CDR2 SNTAGT. J gave up 6 bases and V 0 bases, and 9 bases lay outside the gene matches. The CDR3 DNA is TGTGCCAGCAGTGACTCGCGACAGGGGCTAAGACCTGAAGCTTTCTTT. Translated, it gives CASSDSRQGLRPEAFF.

This clonotype was picked up many times. The chain employs TRBV19 and TRBJ1-6; D remains ambiguous. Trimming took off 7 bases at V and 14 bases at J, with 18 bases between the two ends. The CDR3 runs to 13 residues. CDR1 LNHDA and CDR2 SQIVND come from the germline V gene (reference sequence). For the CDR3, the DNA is TGTGCCAGTACCCCCCGGGAGTTTTTCACCCTCCACTTT. Residues: CASTPREFFTLHF.

This clonotype was seen many times. The chain links TRBV12-3 or TRBV12-4 to TRBJ2-2; 7 bases are shared with TRBD2. J was trimmed by 4 bases and V by 6 bases; bases with no gene match: 8. CDR3 size: 15 residues. The CDR3 sequence is CASSWDGGTTGELFF. The CDR3 DNA sequence: TGTGCCAGCAGCTGGGACGGGGGGACCACCGGGGAGCTGTTTTTT.

This clonotype came up a few times. The chain joins TRBV7-9 to TRBJ1-5, with 7 nucleotides matching TRBD1. With V trimmed by 4 bases and J by 2 bases, 8 bases remained unmatched. This CDR3 has 16 amino acids. CDR1 and CDR2 from the germline V gene are SEHNR and FQNEAQ (reference sequence). The CDR3 DNA is TGTGCCAGCAGCTCGTTCAGGGGGAAGCGCAATCAGCCCCAGCATTTT. Protein sequence: CASSSFRGKRNQPQHF.

This clonotype was counted at least ten times. The J gene is TRBJ1-2, the V gene TRBV6-2 or TRBV6-3; TRBD1 matches 7 bases. V lost 6 bases, J lost 3 bases, and 4 bases stayed unmatched. Germline-derived CDR1 and CDR2 are MNHEY and SVGEGT. This CDR3 contains 13 residues. The CDR3 is CASREGTDYGYTF. CDR3 sequence (DNA): TGTGCCAGCAGAGAAGGGACAGACTATGGCTACACCTTC.

This clonotype was seen ten or more times. The chain has TRBV5-4 and TRBJ2-3; 9 bases line up with TRBD2. The CDR3 totals 17 residues. The trim removed 1 base at V and 1 base at J, leaving 7 bases unmatched. Germline assignment: CDR1 SGHNT and CDR2 YYREEE (reference sequence). In DNA, the CDR3 is TGTGCCAGCAGCTTGCCCGCCCGGACTAGCGGCACAGATACGCAGTATTTT. Protein product: CASSLPARTSGTDTQYF.

This clonotype was detected once. At one boundary the junction diverges from the germline segment, which might be a read error. The rearrangement uses TRBV29-1 and TRBJ1-1, with D maybe TRBD1 (6 bases). Germline CDR1 reads SQVTM; CDR2 reads ANQGSEA. The CDR3 consists of 14 residues. Written as DNA, the CDR3 is TGCAGCGTTGACCTGGCGAGGGGGAACGCTGAAGCTTTCTTT. Its translation: CSVDLARGNAEAFF.

This clonotype appeared a few times. This may stem from a read error, because a much larger clone lies one nucleotide away. The rearrangement joins TRBV7-2 to TRBJ2-3, with D tentatively TRBD2 (5 bases). V was trimmed by 7 bases and J by 2 bases, leaving 13 bases between them. CDR3 length: 14 residues. Looked up from germline, CDR1 is SGHTA and CDR2 is FQGNSA. The DNA for the CDR3 is TGTGCCAGCACCCGTAAGCGGTCCACAGATACGCAGTATTTT. It codes for CASTRKRSTDTQYF.

This clonotype was observed many times. J is TRBJ1-2 and V is TRBV4-2; D call uncertain. Trimming left V 0 bases short and J 2 bases short, with 13 bases between. CDR1 is LGHNA and CDR2 is YNFKEQ in the germline V gene. The CDR3 runs 16 residues. The CDR3 DNA is TGTGCCAGCAGCCAAGATGGACCGGACGGAAACTATGGCTACACCTTC. Its translation is CASSQDGPDGNYGYTF.

This clonotype was picked up many times. The rearrangement joins TRBV6-1 to TRBJ2-3, with D possibly being TRBD1 or TRBD2 (6 bases each). The germline V and J ends were trimmed by 1 base and 1 base, with 15 bases remaining between them. Per germline, CDR1 MNHNS and CDR2 SASEGT. The CDR3 loop spans 17 amino acids. CDR3 region: CASSEGTAGGGTDTQYF. The CDR3 DNA is TGTGCCAGCAGTGAAGGGACAGCCGGCGGGGGCACAGATACGCAGTATTTT.

This clonotype was detected a few times. This sequence joins TRBV6-1 and TRBJ2-7, with D uncertain. Trimming removed 6 bases from V and 2 bases from J, with 8 bases in between. The CDR3 runs to 12 residues. Germline loops: CDR1 MNHNS, CDR2 SASEGT. The CDR3 coding sequence is TGTGCCAGCAGGAACTCAGCCTACGAGCAGTACTTC. It translates to CASRNSAYEQYF.

This clonotype was detected ten times or more. The chain is built from TRBV10-3 and TRBJ1-5, with a possible D match to TRBD1 (5 bases). Deletions cut 3 bases from V and 5 bases from J, with 11 bases between. Germline lookup yields CDR1 ENHRY and CDR2 SYGVKD. The CDR3 is 14 residues long. For the CDR3, the DNA is TGTGCCATCAGTGAACAGGCCGGGGATCAGCCCCAGCATTTT. It translates to CAISEQAGDQPQHF.

The gene calls are TRBV12-3 or TRBV12-4 and TRBJ2-3; D uncertain. This CDR3 has 15 residues. V gave up 8 bases and J gave up 1 base, with 16 bases separating them. CDR3: CASSRPQSGTDTQYF. In DNA form, the CDR3 reads TGTGCCAGCTCTCGACCCCAAAGCGGCACAGATACGCAGTATTTT.

This clonotype was picked up many times. The chain combines TRBV28 with TRBJ1-5; a possible D gene is TRBD1 (5 bases). This CDR3 has 16 residues. The V end lost 3 bases, the J end lost 3 bases, and 15 bases lay between the germline ends. Germline V gene sequence: CDR1 MDHEN, CDR2 SYDVKM. CDR3 DNA: TGTGCCAGCAGTTTGAAGGGGTTCGGTGTCAATCAGCCCCAGCATTTT. Translating gives CASSLKGFGVNQPQHF.

On this clonotype: A clone one base away is much larger, so this may be a read error. CDR3 amino acids: CSAREGARFGTDTQYF. The CDR3 region has the DNA TGCAGTGCTCGAGAGGGGGCCCGGTTTGGCACAGATACGCAGTATTTT. V usage is TRBV20-1 and J usage is TRBJ2-3, with 7 bases identical to TRBD1. CDR3 size: 16 residues. CDR1 is DFQATT, CDR2 SNEGSKA, per germline (reference sequence).

This clonotype was recorded many times. This sequence joins TRBV24-1 and TRBJ1-2; D remains ambiguous. The ends were cut back, 4 bases at V and 5 bases at J, with 7 bases in the middle. This CDR3 is built from 12 residues. Germline CDR1 is KGHDR and CDR2 is SFDVKD. The CDR3 sequence is CATSDDFYGYTF. DNA for the CDR3: TGTGCCACCAGTGACGATTTTTATGGCTACACCTTC.

V gene TRBV20-1 combines with J gene TRBJ1-1; D not resolved. This CDR3 is 9 amino acids long. Germline V gives CDR1 DFQATT, CDR2 SNEGSKA (reference sequence). CDR3 nucleotides: TGCAGGGTGGGGACTGAAGCTTTCTTT. As protein: CRVGTEAFF.

The rearrangement links TRBV28 to TRBJ2-2; a weak D match, TRBD1 (5 bases). The V gene's germline CDR1 is MDHEN and CDR2 SYDVKM. V lost 9 bases and J lost 3, with 20 bases in between. The CDR3 extends over 16 amino acids. As DNA, the CDR3 is TGTGCCAGTCTCAGGGTAAACCCCCTCGACACCGGGGAGCTGTTTTTT. Translating it yields CASLRVNPLDTGELFF. Full variable domain (remainder filled in from reference TRBV28 and TRBJ2-2): DVKVTQSSRYLVKRTGEKVFLECVQDMDHENMFWYRQDPGLGLRLIYFSYDVKMKEKGDIPEGYSVSREKKERFSLILESASTNQTSMYLCASLRVNPLDTGELFFGEGSRLTVL.

This clonotype was seen more than once but under ten times. The CDR3, as DNA: TGTGCCAGCAGCCCCCGCGGGGGCCCCGGGGAGCTGTTTTTT. This codes for CASSPRGGPGELFF. The J gene is TRBJ2-2, the V gene TRBV11-3; D might be TRBD2 (7 bases). The CDR3 is 14 residues long. Germline CDR1 reads SGHNT; CDR2 reads YENEEA. Between the trimmed V and J ends, which lost 5 bases and 6 bases, there was a span of 13 bases. The full variable domain, with the rest looked up from reference TRBV11-3 and TRBJ2-2, is EAGVVQSPRYKIIEKKQPVAFWCNPISGHNTLYWYLQNLGQGPELLIRYENEEAVDDSQLPKDRFSAERLKGVDSTLKIQPAELGDSAVYLCASSPRGGPGELFFGEGSRLTVL.

This clonotype occurred a few times. The rearrangement joins TRBV20-1 to TRBJ2-7; D is possibly TRBD1 (6 bases). V was trimmed by 3 bases and J by 5 bases, leaving 17 bases between them. Per the germline V gene, CDR1 is DFQATT and CDR2 is SNEGSKA (reference sequence). The CDR3 has 14 amino acids. The CDR3 protein is CSARTGLNGDEQYF. Here the CDR3 DNA reads TGCAGTGCTAGGACAGGTTTAAATGGGGACGAGCAGTACTTC.

This clonotype was counted a few times. CDR3: CASSLEQGGYNEQFF. The CDR3 region has the DNA TGTGCCAGCAGCTTGGAACAGGGTGGATACAATGAGCAGTTCTTC. V and J are TRBV5-4 and TRBJ2-1, with a tentative D call TRBD1 (6 bases). Germline V gene data show CDR1 as SGHNT and CDR2 as YYREEE (reference sequence). CDR3 size: 15 residues. The V end was cut by 0 bases, the J end by 4 bases, with 11 bases between.

This clonotype was recorded once. One end of the junction fails to match germline, which may point to a read error. This chain uses TRBV2 with TRBJ2-2; 7 bases fit TRBD1. Per germline, CDR1 SNHLY and CDR2 FYNNEI. This CDR3 region has 14 residues. The chain's CDR3 is CASRPPQGIGELYF. For the CDR3, the DNA is TGTGCCAGCAGGCCCCCACAGGGGATCGGGGAGCTGTATTTT. Combining the CDR3 with reference TRBV2 and TRBJ2-2 gives the whole variable domain EPEVTQTPSHQVTQMGQEVILRCVPISNHLYFYWYRQILGQKVEFLVSFYNNEISEKSEIFDDQFSVERPDGSNFTLKIRSTKLEDSAMYFCASRPPQGIGELYFGEGSRLTVL.

In its sample, this clonotype was seen many times. This chain connects TRBV28 to TRBJ2-6, with D hard to call. This CDR3 spans 12 amino acids. The germline CDR1 and CDR2 sequences are MDHEN and SYDVKM. V lost 6 bases and J 2 bases, leaving 2 bases between the germline ends. This CDR3 reads CASRAGANVLTF. The CDR3 bases are TGTGCCAGCAGGGCTGGGGCCAACGTCCTGACTTTC.

This clonotype was recorded at least ten times. The rearrangement uses TRBV19 and TRBJ2-2, with D perhaps matching TRBD2 (6 bases). This CDR3 region has 15 residues. CDR1 LNHDA and CDR2 SQIVND come from the germline V gene (reference sequence). Trimming took 0 bases from V and 5 from J, leaving 10 bases between them. CDR3 DNA: TGTGCCAGTAGTATAGAGGCAGGGAGGACCGGGGAGCTGTTTTTT. Protein: CASSIEAGRTGELFF.

This clonotype has just a few counts. The rearrangement links TRBV18 to TRBJ1-5; D is possibly TRBD1 (5 bases). Trimming shortened V by 6 bases and J by 1 base, and 10 bases separated the two germline ends. The CDR3 loop spans 14 amino acids. Germline V gives CDR1 KGHSH, CDR2 LQKENI. As DNA, the CDR3 is TGTGCCAGCTCCGGCAGGGTAAGCAATCAGCCCCAGCATTTT. Translated: CASSGRVSNQPQHF.

The V call is TRBV5-4, the J call TRBJ1-2; the match to TRBD1 covers 9 bases. Trimming removed 4 bases from V and 5 bases from J; junction bases left unmatched: 3. The CDR3 is made up of 13 amino acids. Germline loops: CDR1 SGHNT, CDR2 YYREEE (reference sequence). The CDR3 DNA is TGTGCCAGCAGCCAGGGACAGGGATATGGCTACACCTTC. This codes for CASSQGQGYGYTF.

A few counts support this clonotype. The chain employs TRBV18 and TRBJ2-3; TRBD1 agrees at 9 bases. The CDR3 sequence is 16 residues long. Germline V gene sequence: CDR1 KGHSH, CDR2 LQKENI. The V segment lost 3 bases and the J segment 2 bases; nucleotides outside the gene matches: 6. CDR3 sequence reads: CASSPFRDRDTDTQYF. CDR3 sequence (DNA): TGTGCCAGCTCACCCTTCCGGGACAGGGACACAGATACGCAGTATTTT.